The rows below give T cell receptor beta chains drawn from one sample of a study of T-cell memory formation after mild COVID-19. TCRdb re-called the 5' RACE reads with MiXCR, one entry per CDR3 protein. The sample has 250,000 to 300,000 distinct CDR3 sequences, 15% seen once. The sequenced sample was PBMCs or a T cell subset sorted from them (not recorded which). These receptors originate from a young man who had mild COVID-19 (a few samples of this study predate the infection). Cell type and time point are not known. The CDR3 runs from the conserved cysteine through the conserved F or W. The D gene is left open where the match is weak. Size values are once, few and many counts, or a class for expanded clones, and some rows have none.

V gene,clone size,D gene,J gene,CDR3 DNA,CDR3 protein
TRBV4-3,many,-,TRBJ1-4,TGCGCCAGCAGCCAAGATGGGGGAGAAAAACTGTTTTTT,CASSQDGGEKLFF
TRBV14,few,TRBD2,TRBJ2-5,TGTGCCAGCAGCCAACTAGCGGGGGCTAAAGAGACCCAGTACTTC,CASSQLAGAKETQYF
TRBV5-1,few,TRBD1,TRBJ1-6,TGCGCCAGCGGCGACAGGGGGGGGAATTCACCCCTCCACTTT,CASGDRGGNSPLHF
TRBV7-6,-,TRBD1,TRBJ2-1,TGTGCCAGCAGCCTGGGACAGGGGGTCAATGAGCAGTTCTTC,CASSLGQGVNEQFF
TRBV7-6,-,TRBD1,TRBJ2-3,TGTGCCAGCAGCTTAGGAGGGACAGGTGTAACAGATACGCAGTATTTT,CASSLGGTGVTDTQYF
TRBV19,-,-,TRBJ1-6,TGTGCCAGTAGTGTTGGACGATCACCCCTCCACTTT,CASSVGRSPLHF
TRBV5-1,-,TRBD2,TRBJ2-3,TGCGCCAGCAGCTTGGCCCCCCGGGGGGTAGCTAGCACAGATACGCAGTATTTT,CASSLAPRGVASTDTQYF
TRBV5-1,once,-,TRBJ2-2,TGCGCCAGCAGCCTGACGACCCAATGGCTGTTTTTT,CASSLTTQWLFF
TRBV20-1,-,TRBD2,TRBJ2-3,TGCAGTGCCCACTCTGGGGGGGGAGAAGGGGATACGCAGTATTTT,CSAHSGGGEGDTQYF
TRBV3-1,many,-,TRBJ2-7,TGTGCCAGCAGCTTCAGAGGCGAGCAGTACTTC,CASSFRGEQYF
TRBV6-2/TRBV6-3,-,-,TRBJ2-2,TGTGCCACCTCGATAATCGTGGACACCGGGGAGCTGTTTTTT,CATSIIVDTGELFF
TRBV6-5,-,-,TRBJ1-4,TGTGCCAGCAGTTACAGTCCAACTAATGAAAAACTGTTTTTT,CASSYSPTNEKLFF
TRBV7-2,few,-,TRBJ2-5,TGTGCCAGCAGCTTAGAAGGGTGGAAGGAGACCCAGTACTTC,CASSLEGWKETQYF
TRBV12-3/TRBV12-4,-,-,TRBJ2-1,TGTGCCAGCAGAAGACCGGGAAACAATGAGCAGTTCTTC,CASRRPGNNEQFF
TRBV29-1,few,-,TRBJ2-5,TGCAGCGTTGGTAAAGGGGGAGAGACCCAGTACTTC,CSVGKGGETQYF
TRBV7-2,-,-,TRBJ2-5,TGTGCCAGCAGCCTCGGGATGCCCCCAGAGACCCAGTACTTC,CASSLGMPPETQYF
TRBV7-9,few,-,TRBJ1-5,TGTGCCAGCAGCTTATTCGGGGTGAGCAATCAGCCCCAGCATTTT,CASSLFGVSNQPQHF
TRBV27,-,-,TRBJ2-5,TGTGCCAGCGGGGACTCGTGGGTTAGGGAGACCCAGTACTTC,CASGDSWVRETQYF
TRBV7-9,few,TRBD2,TRBJ2-3,TGTGCCAGCAGCGGCGACCTCAGGACTAGCGGGGCGGGTAGCACAGATACGCAGTATTTT,CASSGDLRTSGAGSTDTQYF
TRBV7-9,few,-,TRBJ2-5,TGTGCCAGCAGCTTAGGCGGTGTTCAAGAGACCCAGTACTTC,CASSLGGVQETQYF
TRBV7-9,many,TRBD2,TRBJ2-3,TGTGCCAGCAGCCGCTCTAGCGGGGGGGACGATACGCAGTATTTT,CASSRSSGGDDTQYF
TRBV29-1,-,TRBD2,TRBJ2-3,TGCAGCGTGGCACTAGCGGGGGCCTCCACAGATACGCAGTATTTT,CSVALAGASTDTQYF
TRBV20-1,many,TRBD1,TRBJ2-7,TGCAGTGCTAGAGATGGGGACAGGGGGTCCTACGAGCAGTACTTC,CSARDGDRGSYEQYF
TRBV6-6,few,-,TRBJ2-2,TGTGCCAGCAGTTGGGGGAGCACCGGGGAGCTGTTTTTT,CASSWGSTGELFF
TRBV9,few,-,TRBJ1-6,TGTGCCAGCAGCCCGGGTCCGAACCGCTCCTATAATTCACCCCTCCACTTT,CASSPGPNRSYNSPLHF
TRBV6-5,-,-,TRBJ1-2,TGTGCCAGCAGTTACTCGATCGTTCGGGGCCTGAGCTATGGCTACACCTTC,CASSYSIVRGLSYGYTF
TRBV27,-,-,TRBJ2-1,TGTGCCAGCAGTTTAGCGGTTCCCATTACCGAAGGCGATGAGCAGTTCTTC,CASSLAVPITEGDEQFF
TRBV28,-,-,TRBJ1-1,TGTGCCAGCAACCGCTGGGGGAAGAACACTGAAGCTTTCTTT,CASNRWGKNTEAFF
TRBV6-2/TRBV6-3,-,-,TRBJ1-1,TGTGCCAGCAGTTACCCGACAGGAGTGGATGCTTTCTTT,CASSYPTGVDAFF
TRBV7-2,few,TRBD2,TRBJ2-3,TGTGCCAGCAGCTTACGGCCGGGGGGGTCCACAGATACGCAGTATTTT,CASSLRPGGSTDTQYF
TRBV20-1,-,-,TRBJ1-6,TGCAGTGCTATGCAGGAGGGGTCTGGGACACCCCTCCACTTT,CSAMQEGSGTPLHF
TRBV12-3/TRBV12-4,-,-,TRBJ2-3,TGTGCCAGCAGTCAGGGTCGGAGAACGCAGTATTTT,CASSQGRRTQYF
TRBV20-1,few,-,TRBJ2-5,TGCAGTGCTAGAGACCAGGGGCGCCAAGAGACCCAGTACTTC,CSARDQGRQETQYF
TRBV28,-,-,TRBJ2-3,TGTGCCAGCAGTTTACTTGTTTCCTCTGCCAGCACAGATACGCAGTATTTT,CASSLLVSSASTDTQYF
TRBV27,few,-,TRBJ1-1,TGTGCCAGCAGTCGGGAAGCCGGGACCGCCATCCCAAAGGCTTTCTTT,CASSREAGTAIPKAFF
TRBV20-1,few,-,TRBJ2-3,TGCAGTGCTAGAGAGGGACTGGTGGGCACAGATACGCAGTATTTT,CSAREGLVGTDTQYF
TRBV4-1,few,-,TRBJ2-4,TGCGCCAGCAGCCAAGGGGGATTAGCCAAAAACATTCAGTACTTC,CASSQGGLAKNIQYF
TRBV4-1,few,-,TRBJ2-5,TGCGCCAGCAGCCAAGATCAGGGGGGCCTCGGAGAGACCCAGTACTTC,CASSQDQGGLGETQYF
TRBV6-2/TRBV6-3,few,TRBD1,TRBJ2-2,TGTGCCAGCAGTTACCGAATCGGACAGGTGGACTACACCGGGGAGCTGTTTTTT,CASSYRIGQVDYTGELFF
TRBV7-2,many,TRBD2,TRBJ2-1,TGTGCCAGCAGACCCCTCAGCGGGGGCGGCTACAATGAGCAGTTCTTC,CASRPLSGGGYNEQFF
TRBV5-1,-,-,TRBJ1-2,TGCGCCAGCAGTTCCAGGGAATCTAGTGGCTACACCTTC,CASSSRESSGYTF
TRBV7-9,-,-,TRBJ2-5,TGTGCCAGCAGCCGTGGTGGCTCAGGTTCCGAGGAGACCCAGTACTTC,CASSRGGSGSEETQYF
TRBV4-3,-,-,TRBJ2-3,TGCGCCAGCAGCCCCCTGGTCAGCGCAGATACGCAGTATTTT,CASSPLVSADTQYF
TRBV19,few,-,TRBJ2-5,TGTGCCAGTAGTATAGTGGTGGCTAGAACCCAGTACTTC,CASSIVVARTQYF
TRBV20-1,many,TRBD1,TRBJ2-7,TGCAGTGGGGGACAGGGCTACGAGCAGTACTTC,CSGGQGYEQYF